Included here is one T cell receptor beta chain sequence, with context. Antigen unknown. This entry belongs to a study of T-cell memory formation after mild COVID-19. Study-level findings and limits: Clones shrinking from day 15 to 85 showed even CD4/CD8 mixes; later expanders tilted CD4+.

Losses at the gene ends were 5 bases for V and 7 bases for J; bases not matched to a gene: 5. The CDR3 totals 13 residues. Using its own MiXCR run on the 5' RACE reads, TCRdb lists one record per CDR3 protein. The sample yields about half a million distinct CDR3 sequences, 15% to 20% seen once. This sequence originates from an adult woman who had mild COVID-19 (a few samples of this study predate the infection). Cell type and time point are not known. V usage is TRBV12-3 or TRBV12-4 and J usage is TRBJ1-5; TRBD1 agrees at 7 bases. Material: PBMCs or a T cell subset sorted from them (not recorded which). The CDR3 DNA sequence: TGTGCCAGCAGTGATACAGGGGTACAGCCCCAGCATTTT. It codes for CASSDTGVQPQHF.